This entry describes one TCR beta chain. Its antigen is unknown. Germline CDR1 and CDR2: LGHNA and YSLEER. V shed 0 bases and J shed 2 bases, with 19 bases lying between them. The CDR3 consists of 19 residues. These data belong to a study of beta chain features in type 1 diabetes. At the level of the study: Summed over all samples, the examined sorted cells came to 85 million to 140 million. Broader study findings: Still unanswered here is whether HLA type influences TCRB rearrangement. Across patients, naive, central memory and Treg TCRB repertoires exhibited apparently greater similarity than was observed across healthy donors.

Sequenced material consisted of expressed TCRB transcripts (all of the isolated RNA was reverse transcribed). TCRdb keeps only in-frame clones here, not all; method: immunoSEQ multiplex PCR. The sample has under 250,000 clones; over 12% are singletons. Sequencing was performed on naive CD4+ T cells from blood. This sequence originates from a woman aged 35 to 49 in good health. The V gene is TRBV4-3, the J gene TRBJ2-2; maybe TRBD1 (6 bases). In DNA, the CDR3 is TGCGCCAGCAGCCAAGATCGTTACGAGGGACAAATCAACACCGGGGAGCTGTTTTTT. Translation gives CASSQDRYEGQINTGELFF.